This T cell receptor (beta chain) was captured by sequencing in a study of T cells in Graves' hyperthyroidism and ophthalmopathy. The TCR beta CDR3 regions underwent amplification using RNA transcripts as the source. During a first-round RT-PCR of the TCR CDR3, the HTBI primer set was used. MiXCR, run by TCRdb on the multiplex PCR reads, gives a single entry per CDR3 protein. The top ten clones hold under 7.5% of a sample with roughly 570,000 distinct CDR3 sequences, less than 20% of them seen once. Per germline, CDR1 LGHDT and CDR2 YNNKEL (reference sequence). The CDR3 is made up of 13 amino acids. Concerning this clonotype: With a much larger clone just one base away, this may be a read error.

The clonotype was recovered from a young woman with Graves' hyperthyroidism. Source material: blood. The gene calls are TRBV3-1 and TRBJ2-1; D not resolved. CDR3 sequence reads: CAISHWDRDEQFF. DNA of the CDR3: TGTGCCATCAGCCATTGGGATCGGGATGAGCAGTTCTTC.